This T cell receptor beta chain was sequenced in a study of CD8 T cells in ankylosing spondylitis. Study-wide points: According to the report, clones linked to the disease were significantly enriched in matched synovial fluid samples taken from ankylosing spondylitis patients. Blood of patients with ankylosing spondylitis appeared to be characterized by a TCR beta motif of several highly homologous variants.

This clonotype turned up a few times. Its target is not known. The authors made TCR beta libraries by quantitative 5'-RACE with molecular barcodes. Each CDR3 protein gets one entry after TCRdb re-called the 5' RACE reads with MiXCR. The table has roughly 470,000 distinct CDR3 sequences, 25% to 30% seen once. The CDR3 has 13 amino acids. Trimming took off 0 bases at V and 8 bases at J, with 7 bases between the two ends. Germline V gene sequence: CDR1 LNHNV, CDR2 YYDKDF (reference sequence). This chain connects TRBV15 to TRBJ1-4, with D unclear. The origin of this receptor is a male donor with ankylosing spondylitis. Sequenced sample: blood, either unsorted or a sorted T cell fraction (not recorded which). CDR3 nucleotide sequence: TGTGCCACCAGCAGAGATTCCGAGGAAAAACTGTTTTTT. Translating gives CATSRDSEEKLFF.